Here is one T cell receptor beta chain with its context. No antigen is known for it. The data originate from a study of T cell repertoires in cytomegalovirus infection. TCRdb called the reads again in MiXCR, with one record for every CDR3 protein. This table holds 400,000 to 550,000 distinct CDR3 sequences, around 11% found once. The CDR3 totals 15 residues. V was clipped by 7 bases and J by 7 bases; unmatched bases: 15. Germline lookup yields CDR1 LNHDA and CDR2 SQIVND (reference sequence). General observations from the study: Cumulative public TCR beta family frequency identified CMV carriers with the relevant HLA. Dominating the ex vivo response were TCR beta clonotypes that were CMV-specific and HLA-C-restricted.

This TCR came from a human donor in good health (CMV status not recorded). Some clones in this sample may be carry-over from other donors' samples. V and J are TRBV19 and TRBJ2-5; 7 nucleotides agree with TRBD2. Sequenced sample: PBMCs. Written as DNA, the CDR3 is TGTGCCAGTAAAAACCAGGCGGCGGGAGCAGGGACCCAGTACTTC. It specifies CASKNQAAGAGTQYF.